The rows below give T cell receptor beta chains drawn from one sample of a study of blood T cell repertoires in COVID-19. Measured with immunoSEQ multiplex PCR; TCRdb has only the in-frame clones, and not every one. Among some 250,000 clones listed, 65% to 85% were seen once. Sequences were obtained from peripheral blood. These receptors were collected from a man aged 40-55 years with active or convalescent COVID-19. Both conserved end residues are part of each CDR3. Each record gives: V gene, D gene, J gene, clone size, CDR3 DNA, CDR3 protein. The D gene is left open where the match is weak. Some rows have no size entry. The others give once, few or many, or a class for an expanded clone.

>TRBV10-3|TRBD1|TRBJ2-7|.
TGTGCCATCAGACGTGGACAGGGTGAAGAGCAGTACTTC
CAIRRGQGEEQYF
>TRBV29-1|TRBD1|TRBJ2-7|.
TGCAGCGTGATGCCCGGGACAGACCTCTACGAGCAGTACTTC
CSVMPGTDLYEQYF
>TRBV6-5|.|TRBJ1-2|.
TGTGCCAGCAGTACTCGGACAAAGGATGGCTACACCTTC
CASSTRTKDGYTF
>TRBV9|TRBD2|TRBJ2-1|.
TGTGCCAGCAGCGTCGGACTAGCGGGAGGAAACAATGAGCAGTTCTTC
CASSVGLAGGNNEQFF
>TRBV6-2/TRBV6-3|.|TRBJ2-7|few
TGTGCCAGCAGTTACTCGAGTGGGGCCCCCTGGAACGAGCAGTACTTC
CASSYSSGAPWNEQYF
>TRBV7-9|TRBD1|TRBJ1-5|.
TGTGCCAGCAGCGCGGGACAGGGGGCCGGTCAGCCCCAGCATTTT
CASSAGQGAGQPQHF
>TRBV3-1/TRBV3-2|.|TRBJ1-6|.
TGTGCCAGCAGCCAGACGGACACGGGTGGTTCACCCCTCCACTTT
CASSQTDTGGSPLHF
>TRBV14|.|TRBJ2-7|once
TGTGCCAGCAGCCAAGTCGAGGGGGTCTACGAGCAGTACTTC
CASSQVEGVYEQYF
>TRBV19|.|TRBJ2-2|.
TGTGCCAGTAGAAACAGGGTAGCCGGGGAGCTGTTTTTT
CASRNRVAGELFF
>TRBV30|TRBD1|TRBJ1-2|.
TGTGCCTGGAACAGGGGGCCAAACTACACCTTC
CAWNRGPNYTF
>TRBV5-1|.|TRBJ2-3|.
TGCGCCAGCAGCTTGGTCACAGGGCTCATTACAGATACGCAGTATTTT
CASSLVTGLITDTQYF
>TRBV9|.|TRBJ2-7|.
TGTGCCAGCAGCTTAGGCGATAATTCGGGCGAGCAGTACTTC
CASSLGDNSGEQYF
>TRBV30|.|TRBJ2-3|.
TGTGCCTGGAGTGTACCGGGGGAGAGCGTTACTAGCACAGATACGCAGTATTTT
CAWSVPGESVTSTDTQYF
>TRBV27|TRBD2|TRBJ2-3|.
TGTGCCAGCAGACCCTACGGGGGGGGCACAGATACGCAGTATTTT
CASRPYGGGTDTQYF
>TRBV6-1|TRBD1|TRBJ2-3|.
TGTGCCAGCAGTGAAAGACAGGGATCGGCAGATACGCAGTATTTT
CASSERQGSADTQYF
>TRBV6-5|TRBD1|TRBJ1-1|once
TGTGCCAGCAAAGACAGGGGGGTTAACACTGAAGCTTTCTTT
CASKDRGVNTEAFF
>TRBV29-1|TRBD2|TRBJ2-3|.
TGCAGCGTTGATCAGACTAGCGGATCGGATACGCAGTATTTT
CSVDQTSGSDTQYF
>TRBV7-9|TRBD1|TRBJ2-4|.
TGTGCCAGCAGCGGGGGCGTGGACAGGGGAGGCAAAAACATTCAGTACTTC
CASSGGVDRGGKNIQYF
>TRBV2|.|TRBJ2-1|.
TGTGCCAGCAGTCAGAGCCAAGCGGGTGCTTACAATGAGCAGTTCTTC
CASSQSQAGAYNEQFF
>TRBV2|.|TRBJ1-6|.
TGTGCCAGCAGCGGCATGGGACTTATCGGTAACACCCTCCACTTT
CASSGMGLIGNTLHF
>TRBV30|.|TRBJ1-4|.
TGTGCCTGGGGCGCCCAGGGGATCGAGGAAAAACTGTTTTTT
CAWGAQGIEEKLFF
>TRBV27|TRBD1|TRBJ1-1|.
TGTGCCAGCAGTTCCTACGGACAGGGGGCATACACTGAAGCTTTCTTT
CASSSYGQGAYTEAFF
>TRBV27|TRBD1|TRBJ2-3|.
TGTGCCAGCAGTGACAGGGGGCGAACAGATACGCAGTATTTT
CASSDRGRTDTQYF
>TRBV7-8|TRBD2|TRBJ2-5|.
TGTGCCAGCAGCTTAGTGTCTAGCGGAAAAGAGACCCAGTACTTC
CASSLVSSGKETQYF
>TRBV4-2|TRBD1|TRBJ1-2|.
TGTGCCAGCAGCCAAGACAGGGGGCGCGGGTATGGCTACACCTTC
CASSQDRGRGYGYTF
>TRBV5-1|TRBD1|TRBJ1-1|.
TGCGCCAGCAGAGGACAGGGGGTGAACACTGAAGCTTTCTTT
CASRGQGVNTEAFF
>TRBV5-4|TRBD1|TRBJ2-4|.
TGTGCCAGCAGCTTAATTCGGGACAGCCAGAATTTAGCCAAAAACATTCAGTACTTC
CASSLIRDSQNLAKNIQYF
>TRBV7-2|TRBD1|TRBJ1-2|.
TGTGCCAGCAGCTTAGCAGTAGGGACAGGGTTTGGCTACACCTTC
CASSLAVGTGFGYTF
>TRBV6-6|.|TRBJ2-7|.
TGTGCCAGCAGTCCACGGGACACCTTTCCCTCCGAGCAGTACTTC
CASSPRDTFPSEQYF
>TRBV12-5|.|TRBJ1-1|.
TGTGCTAGTGGAACAGGGAAACATACTGAAGCTTTCTTT
CASGTGKHTEAFF
>TRBV29-1|.|TRBJ2-1|.
TGCAGCGTTGTTGCCAGTTACAATGAGCAGTTCTTC
CSVVASYNEQFF
>TRBV19|TRBD1|TRBJ1-2|.
TGTGCCAGTAGTATCGAGCAGAGACAGGGGTCTGGCTACACCTTC
CASSIEQRQGSGYTF
>TRBV30|TRBD2|TRBJ2-1|.
TGTGCCTGGAGCTCGGGACTAGCGGGAGGGCTCAAACTCTTC
CAWSSGLAGGLKLF
>TRBV25-1|.|TRBJ2-2|.
TGTGCCAGCAGTGAAGGGCAGGTTAACACCGGGGAGCTGTTTTTT
CASSEGQVNTGELFF
>TRBV6-2/TRBV6-3|.|TRBJ1-5|.
TGTGCCAGCAGTTCAGGGTCGGGCAATCAGCCCCAGCATTTT
CASSSGSGNQPQHF
>TRBV11-3|.|TRBJ1-6|.
TGTGCCAGCAGCGTCGGGGAGGGCAGTAATTCACCCCTCCACTTT
CASSVGEGSNSPLHF
>TRBV7-9|.|TRBJ1-2|.
TGTGCCAGCAGCTTAGACGGTGGCAGGGGCCTCTGGGGCTACACCTTC
CASSLDGGRGLWGYTF
>TRBV14|.|TRBJ2-5|.
TGTGCCAGCAGCCAAGGAACGGGAGCAATAGAGACCCAGTACTTC
CASSQGTGAIETQYF
>TRBV4-2|.|TRBJ1-4|.
TGTGCCAGCAGCCAAGGGGAAGCGGCAACTAATGAAAAACTGTTTTTT
CASSQGEAATNEKLFF
>TRBV6-2/TRBV6-3|.|TRBJ1-1|.
TGTGCCAGCAGACCTCAACAGCAAACGAACACTGAAGCTTTCTTT
CASRPQQQTNTEAFF